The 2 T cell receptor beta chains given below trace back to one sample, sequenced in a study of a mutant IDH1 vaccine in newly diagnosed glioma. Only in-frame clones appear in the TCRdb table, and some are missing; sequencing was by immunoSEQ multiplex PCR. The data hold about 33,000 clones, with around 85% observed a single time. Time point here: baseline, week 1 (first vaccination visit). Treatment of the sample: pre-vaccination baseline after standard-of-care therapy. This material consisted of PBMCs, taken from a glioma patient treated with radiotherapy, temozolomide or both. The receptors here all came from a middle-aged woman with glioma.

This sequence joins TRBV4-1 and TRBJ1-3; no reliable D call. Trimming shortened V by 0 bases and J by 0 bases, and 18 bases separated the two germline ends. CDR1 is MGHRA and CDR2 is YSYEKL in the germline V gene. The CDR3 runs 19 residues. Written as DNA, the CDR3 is TGCGCCAGCAGCCAAGATAGTCGTCCAAACAGAAGCTCTGGAAACACCATATATTTT. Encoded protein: CASSQDSRPNRSSGNTIYF.

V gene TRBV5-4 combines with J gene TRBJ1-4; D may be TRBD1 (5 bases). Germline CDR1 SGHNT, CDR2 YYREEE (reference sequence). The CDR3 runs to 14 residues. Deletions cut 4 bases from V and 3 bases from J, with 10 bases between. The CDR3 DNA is TGTGCCAGCAGCGAGGGGCAGCCTAATGAAAAACTGTTTTTT. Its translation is CASSEGQPNEKLFF.